The present T cell receptor (beta chain) was sequenced within a study of T-cell reconstitution after alpha-beta-depleted transplantation in children. General study findings and limits: T-cell numbers and diversity, one year after transplant, stemmed largely from T cells that were newly produced. As was reported, about two months after transplant, alpha-beta T cells came from several hundred expanded graft clones.

Germline lookup yields CDR1 SEHNR and CDR2 FQNEAQ (reference sequence). The CDR3 loop spans 14 amino acids. Trimming removed 0 bases at V and 11 bases at J, with 13 bases between. A library of TCRbeta sequences, prepared with unique molecular identifiers, was generated. TCRdb fed the PCR reads into MiXCR, producing one record per CDR3 protein. The table lists 65,000 to 90,000 distinct CDR3 sequences, roughly 10% of them singletons. The sample holds many counts of this clonotype. Its antigen is unknown. Material: PBMCs, obtained before TCRalphabeta/CD19-depleted stem cell transplant. The sequence was obtained from a boy between 10 and 17 years old with acute myeloid leukemia, due to receive a stem cell transplant. The chain recombines TRBV7-9 with TRBJ1-4, with D possibly TRBD1 on 5 matching bases. CDR3 amino acids: CASSLADAGGKLFF. Here the CDR3 DNA reads TGTGCCAGCAGCTTAGCGGACGCTGGGGGGAAACTGTTTTTT.